This T cell receptor beta chain was found in a study of early T cells in non-severe SARS-CoV-2 infection. This clonotype has ten or more counts. TCRdb ran MiXCR on the 5' RACE reads and lists one entry per CDR3 protein. The data hold tens of thousands of distinct CDR3 sequences, with about a tenth observed a single time. The V gene end was trimmed by 3 bases and the J gene end by 10 bases; junction bases not matched to a gene: 16. The length of the CDR3 is 16 residues. The germline V gene encodes CDR1 SGHNT and CDR2 YYREEE (reference sequence). This clonotype was obtained from an adult who was a healthcare worker with PCR-confirmed SARS-CoV-2 infection or an uninfected control (not recorded which). Sequenced input: whole blood. This rearrangement joins TRBV5-4 to TRBJ1-1, with 9 bases aligning to TRBD1. The CDR3 bases are TGTGCCAGCAGCTCGGCCAGGACAGGGGCGGAGGGAGGAGCTTTCTTT. Protein sequence: CASSSARTGAEGGAFF.